This T cell receptor beta chain is from a study of tumor-infiltrating lymphocytes in oesophageal squamous cell carcinoma. TCRdb fed the PCR reads into MiXCR, producing one record per CDR3 protein. This sample has some 25,000 distinct CDR3 sequences, with about two fifths found just once. CDR1 and CDR2 from the germline V gene are MNHNS and SASEGT. The CDR3 totals 15 residues. V lost 5 bases and J 8 bases, leaving 16 bases between the germline ends. This clonotype was counted many times. The chain combines TRBV6-1 with TRBJ1-6; D perhaps matches TRBD1 (6 bases). This TCR derives from a male donor with esophageal squamous cell carcinoma. The sample comprised esophageal tumor tissue. The CDR3 reads CASSSPTGMDSPLHF. CDR3 coding DNA: TGTGCCAGCAGTTCTCCGACAGGAATGGATTCACCCCTCCACTTT.